The 14 T cell receptor beta chains below were found in one sample sequenced in a study of cytomegalovirus exposure and HLA in healthy donors. The PCR ran on 60 Vbeta and 13 Jbeta primers. Profiled with immunoSEQ multiplex PCR; TCRdb holds only in-frame clones, not every one. The data contain roughly 110,000 clones, approximately 80% of them singletons. The specimen was PBMCs. All receptors derive from a male donor in good health and CMV-seronegative.

The gene calls are TRBV6-1 and TRBJ1-1, with D possibly matching TRBD1 (6 bases). Germline V lookup: CDR1 MNHNS, CDR2 SASEGT. With 4 bases removed from V and 5 bases from J, the gap between germline ends came to 11 bases. This CDR3 has 13 amino acids. The CDR3: CASSGTVRTEAFF. The DNA for the CDR3 is TGTGCCAGCAGTGGGACAGTTAGAACTGAAGCTTTCTTT.

The chain uses TRBV11-2 and TRBJ2-3, with 13 bases matching TRBD2. J gave up 2 bases and V 2 bases, and 4 bases lay outside the gene matches. There are 17 residues in the CDR3. The germline CDR1 and CDR2 sequences are SGHAT and FQNNGV. The CDR3 DNA follows: TGTGCCAGCAGCTTAAGGGGACTAGCGGGACCCACAGATACGCAGTATTTT. Its translation is CASSLRGLAGPTDTQYF.

The chain has TRBV19 and TRBJ1-1, with unresolved D. The CDR3 spans 12 residues. V lost 7 bases to trimming and J lost 8 bases, with 14 bases between them. Germline V gives CDR1 LNHDA, CDR2 SQIVND (reference sequence). The CDR3 DNA follows: TGTGCCAGTATCGGGATTGGGATGGAAGCTTTCTTT. This codes for CASIGIGMEAFF.

The chain couples TRBV27 to TRBJ2-7, with 7 bases matching TRBD2. The CDR3 is 14 amino acids. The J segment lost 0 bases and the V segment lost 10 bases, leaving 9 bases of the junction unmatched. CDR1 is MNHEY, CDR2 SMNVEV, per germline (reference sequence). CDR3 in DNA: TGTGCCACCCACGCTAGCGGCGCCTCCTACGAGCAGTACTTC. Translating it yields CATHASGASYEQYF.

This clone has just a few counts. CDR3 DNA: TGCAGCGATCGGGACAATGGCTACACCTTC. This gives the protein CSDRDNGYTF. V gene TRBV29-1 combines with J gene TRBJ1-2, with a possible D match to TRBD1 (6 bases). The CDR3 consists of 10 residues. Trimming left V 7 bases short and J 6 bases short, with 9 bases between. Germline V gene sequence: CDR1 SQVTM, CDR2 ANQGSEA.

The chain has TRBV6-5 and TRBJ2-5; tentative D call: TRBD1 (6 bases). V dropped 0 bases and J dropped 11 bases, with 19 bases sitting between them. The CDR3 has 15 residues. In germline, CDR1 is MNHEY, CDR2 SVGAGI. The CDR3 DNA follows: TGTGCCAGCAGTTACTCTGCAGGGGTATCGCTAGAGCAGTACTTC. Translation: CASSYSAGVSLEQYF.

The count of this clone is one. The V and J genes are TRBV9 and TRBJ1-4, with TRBD1 identical over 7 bases. The CDR3 extends over 15 amino acids. V lost 3 bases and J lost 9; bases outside the gene matches: 11. The V gene's germline CDR1 is SGDLS and CDR2 YYNGEE. The CDR3 protein is CASSGNKTGPQKLFF. For the CDR3, the DNA is TGTGCCAGCAGCGGGAACAAGACAGGGCCGCAAAAACTGTTTTTT.

The V call is TRBV5-1, the J call TRBJ2-3, with 9 bases lining up with TRBD1. The germline V gene has CDR1 SGHRS and CDR2 YFSETQ. V dropped 4 bases and J dropped 4; count of bases not matched to a gene: 7. The CDR3 has 15 residues. DNA for the CDR3: TGCGCCAGCAGCCTCGGACAGGGGAGGCCAGATACGCAGTATTTT. It specifies CASSLGQGRPDTQYF.

The chain links TRBV5-1 to TRBJ1-1; D is possibly TRBD1 (5 bases). Germline V gene data show CDR1 as SGHRS and CDR2 as YFSETQ. The CDR3 is made up of 15 amino acids. Trimming shortened V by 1 base and J by 5 bases, and 15 bases separated the two germline ends. For the CDR3, the DNA is TGCGCCAGCAGCTTGAGTAATTCGGGGGTTACTGAAGCTTTCTTT. Translating it yields CASSLSNSGVTEAFF.

The V gene is TRBV6-1, the J gene TRBJ2-2, with D tentatively TRBD2 (6 bases). Germline CDR1 reads MNHNS; CDR2 reads SASEGT. Trimming stripped 7 bases from V and 7 bases from J, with 16 bases between. The CDR3 extends over 14 amino acids. CDR3 loop: CASTTRVEGGELFF. The CDR3 DNA sequence: TGTGCCAGCACCACACGGGTGGAGGGCGGGGAGCTGTTTTTT.

Note on this clone: The same CDR3 arises from other DNA sequences in this sample as well. The rearrangement uses TRBV7-8 and TRBJ2-7, with 11 bases lining up with TRBD2. V shed 1 base, J shed 0 bases, and the junction held 8 bases outside the gene matches. This CDR3 is 18 amino acids long. The germline V gene encodes CDR1 SGHVS and CDR2 FQNEAQ. This CDR3 is CASSLGGLAGGSSYEQYF. The CDR3 coding sequence is TGTGCCAGCAGCTTAGGGGGGCTAGCGGGAGGTTCCTCCTACGAGCAGTACTTC.

The V and J genes are TRBV6-5 and TRBJ2-5; tentatively, D is TRBD2 (6 bases). TRBJ2-7 matches the DNA end more closely, so the J call is doubtful. This CDR3 has 16 amino acids. Germline lookup yields CDR1 MNHEY and CDR2 SVGAGI. CDR3 nucleotide sequence: TGTGCCAGCAGTTACCCGAGGATGGGAGGTGGGATCGAGCAGTACTTC. It encodes CASSYPRMGGGIEQYF.

This chain joins TRBV28 and TRBJ2-5, with TRBD2 identical over 9 bases. CDR1 and CDR2 from the germline V gene are MDHEN and SYDVKM. Losses at the gene ends were 2 bases for V and 1 base for J; bases not matched to a gene: 5. This CDR3 region has 16 residues. DNA for the CDR3: TGTGCCAGCAGTTTAGAGACTAGCGGCTTCCAAGAGACCCAGTACTTC. Translated: CASSLETSGFQETQYF.

V usage is TRBV6-6 and J usage is TRBJ1-5; D gene uncertain. The CDR3 sequence is 14 residues long. V lost 4 bases to trimming and J lost 5 bases, with 12 bases between them. Germline CDR1 reads MNHNY; CDR2 reads SVGAGI (reference sequence). For the CDR3, the DNA is TGTGCCAGCAGTTTGAGGGCTGAATATCAGCCCCAGCATTTT. Protein product: CASSLRAEYQPQHF.